One sample yielded the 22 T cell receptor beta chains listed below, sequenced in a study of blood T cell repertoires in COVID-19. The protocol was immunoSEQ multiplex PCR, while the TCRdb copy is restricted to in-frame clones and leaves out a portion. Of some 45,000 clones in the sample, more than 65% are singletons; the top ten hold over 12%. The sequencing input was peripheral blood. These receptors were obtained from a human donor in a cohort sampled during active COVID-19.

This chain links TRBV4-1 with TRBJ2-7, with 10 positions matching TRBD2. This CDR3 is built from 16 residues. Germline V lookup: CDR1 MGHRA, CDR2 YSYEKL. V lost 0 bases to trimming and J lost 4 bases; unmatched junction nucleotides: 6. The DNA for the CDR3 is TGCGCCAGCAGCCAAGAGAAGCGGGAGGGCCCGTACGAGCAGTACTTC. Translation gives CASSQEKREGPYEQYF.

The rearrangement uses TRBV6-5 and TRBJ1-1, with D possibly TRBD1 on 5 matching bases. CDR1 and CDR2 (germline): MNHEY, SVGAGI. The CDR3 is 14 amino acids. V gave up 2 bases and J gave up 3 bases, with 10 bases separating them. CDR3 protein: CASSYRGHDTEAFF. CDR3 sequence (DNA): TGTGCCAGCAGTTACAGGGGTCACGACACTGAAGCTTTCTTT.

The chain employs TRBV7-2 and TRBJ2-1; no clear D. This CDR3 spans 13 amino acids. V was shortened by 5 bases and J by 9 bases, with 14 bases between the two germline ends. The V gene's germline CDR1 is SGHTA and CDR2 FQGNSA. DNA for the CDR3: TGTGCCAGCAGCCCCCGAGTCGAGTTTGAGCAGTTCTTC. This translates into CASSPRVEFEQFF.

The V call is TRBV1, the J call TRBJ2-4; the D segment call TRBD2 is taken from the table without a DNA check. TRBV1 is flagged as a pseudogene. The CDR3 runs to 15 residues. In DNA, the CDR3 is TGCACCAGCATCCCTAGCGGGGCGGGGGAAAACATTCAGTACTTC. This sequence encodes CTSIPSGAGENIQYF.

V is TRBV19 and J is TRBJ2-2; no reliable D call. There are 14 residues in the CDR3. Trimming took off 2 bases at V and 2 bases at J, with 6 bases between the two ends. Looked up from germline, CDR1 is LNHDA and CDR2 is SQIVND (reference sequence). CDR3 in DNA: TGTGCCAGTAGTATATCTACTAACACCGGGGAGCTGTTTTTT. This codes for CASSISTNTGELFF.

The V gene is TRBV29-1, the J gene TRBJ2-1, with a tentative D call TRBD2 (6 bases). This CDR3 has 12 amino acids. Germline values: CDR1 SQVTM, CDR2 ANQGSEA. V dropped 8 bases and J dropped 9 bases, with 17 bases sitting between them. The CDR3 coding sequence is TGCAGCTCAGTGGTGGGACTCGGTGAGCAGTTCTTC. It yields the protein CSSVVGLGEQFF.

This chain joins TRBV20-1 and TRBJ1-4; a possible D gene is TRBD1 (6 bases). CDR1 DFQATT and CDR2 SNEGSKA come from the germline V gene (reference sequence). The germline V and J ends were trimmed by 3 bases and 8 bases, with 10 bases remaining between them. This CDR3 region has 12 residues. In DNA form, the CDR3 reads TGCAGTGCTAGTGACGGGACAGAAAAACTGTTTTTT. Amino acid sequence: CSASDGTEKLFF.

This chain uses TRBV28 with TRBJ2-5; 7 positions agree with TRBD2. The CDR3 loop spans 14 amino acids. Germline V lookup: CDR1 MDHEN, CDR2 SYDVKM. The V and J ends lost 5 bases and 5 bases, in that order; junction bases with no gene match: 8. This CDR3 reads CASSAGTSVETQYF. CDR3 DNA: TGTGCCAGCAGTGCCGGAACTAGCGTCGAGACCCAGTACTTC.

In this sample, this clone turned up a few times. The chain is built from TRBV6-5 and TRBJ2-1; possibly TRBD2 for D (6 bases). This CDR3 is 14 amino acids long. In germline, CDR1 is MNHEY, CDR2 SVGAGI. V was cut by 8 bases and J by 0 bases, with 11 bases left in between. The DNA of the CDR3 is TGTGCCAGCCAGGGACTCAGCTCCTACAATGAGCAGTTCTTC. This codes for CASQGLSSYNEQFF.

The chain joins TRBV28 to TRBJ2-1, with 12 bases fitting TRBD2. The CDR3 loop spans 20 amino acids. Germline V gives CDR1 MDHEN, CDR2 SYDVKM. V was clipped by 3 bases and J by 0 bases; unmatched bases: 12. The CDR3 is CASSFLPLAGGPNSYNEQFF. Here the CDR3 DNA reads TGTGCCAGCAGTTTTTTACCCCTAGCGGGAGGGCCGAACTCCTACAATGAGCAGTTCTTC.

V gene TRBV5-5 combines with J gene TRBJ2-7, with unresolved D. CDR1 is SGHKS and CDR2 is YYEKEE in the germline V gene (reference sequence). Trimming stripped 0 bases from V and 3 bases from J, with 4 bases between. This CDR3 comprises 12 residues. CDR3 sequence (DNA): TGTGCCAGCAGCTTGGCAGTCTACGAGCAGTACTTC. Its translation: CASSLAVYEQYF.

In its sample, this clone is medium-sized. The chain joins TRBV7-9 to TRBJ1-1, with 7 bases matching TRBD1. Germline V lookup: CDR1 SEHNR, CDR2 FQNEAQ (reference sequence). CDR3 length: 15 amino acids. Trimming took 6 bases from V and 5 from J; bases not matched to a gene: 12. The CDR3 reads CASRPKDRVGTEAFF. The CDR3 DNA follows: TGTGCCAGCAGACCCAAAGACAGGGTAGGAACTGAAGCTTTCTTT.

The J gene is TRBJ2-3, the V gene TRBV6-2 or TRBV6-3, with a weak D call TRBD2 (6 bases). The V gene's germline CDR1 is MNHEY and CDR2 SVGEGT. This CDR3 region has 15 residues. V lost 2 bases and J 1 base, leaving 10 bases between the germline ends. CDR3 in amino acids: CASSYVASGTDTQYF. The CDR3 coding sequence is TGTGCCAGCAGTTACGTGGCTAGCGGCACAGATACGCAGTATTTT.

The chain carries TRBV3-1 (or the pseudogene TRBV3-2) and TRBJ2-3; D gene ambiguous. The CDR3 runs to 13 residues. Germline V lookup: CDR1 LGHDT, CDR2 YNNKEL (reference sequence). Trimming removed 1 base from V and 0 bases from J, with 2 bases in between. The CDR3 region has the DNA TGTGCCAGCAGCCAAGCTAGCACAGATACGCAGTATTTT. It specifies CASSQASTDTQYF.

Remarks on this clone: Other DNA sequences within the sample encode an identical CDR3. V is TRBV5-1 and J is TRBJ2-1, with a tentative D call TRBD2 (6 bases). The V gene's germline CDR1 is SGHRS and CDR2 YFSETQ. This CDR3 comprises 16 residues. The ends were cut back, 2 bases at V and 1 base at J, with 13 bases in the middle. CDR3 amino acids: CASSLGGRASYNEQFF. Written as DNA, the CDR3 is TGCGCCAGCAGCTTAGGAGGGAGAGCTTCCTACAATGAGCAGTTCTTC.

The J gene is TRBJ1-1, the V gene TRBV6-1; maybe TRBD1 (5 bases). The CDR3 is 14 residues long. V lost 2 bases and J lost 4, with 11 bases in between. In germline, CDR1 is MNHNS, CDR2 SASEGT. The CDR3 spells CASSEIGVTTEAFF. The CDR3 bases are TGTGCCAGCAGTGAAATAGGGGTGACCACTGAAGCTTTCTTT.

The chain carries TRBV12-3 or TRBV12-4 and TRBJ2-5; D remains unclear. Trimming left V 2 bases short and J 1 base short, with 5 bases between. This CDR3 spans 13 amino acids. In nucleotides, the CDR3 is TGTGCCAGCAGTTTACGGTTCCAAGAGACCCAGTACTTC. Amino acid sequence: CASSLRFQETQYF.

The chain is built from TRBV6-2 or TRBV6-3 and TRBJ2-7; perhaps TRBD1 as D (7 bases). This CDR3 has 17 amino acids. Germline V gives CDR1 MNHEY, CDR2 SVGEGT. The V gene lost 0 bases and the J gene lost 3 bases, with 18 bases spanning the gap. The CDR3 loop is CASSYSSPSGGIYEQYF. In DNA, the CDR3 is TGTGCCAGCAGTTACTCGAGTCCATCAGGGGGGATCTACGAGCAGTACTTC.

The rearrangement uses TRBV2 and TRBJ2-7; 7 bases are a match to TRBD1. Germline V gene lookup returns CDR1 SNHLY and CDR2 FYNNEI. The CDR3 covers 13 residues. V shed 5 bases, J shed 0 bases, and the junction held 1 base outside the gene matches. The CDR3 nucleotides are TGTGCCAGCAGTCGGGACAGCTCCTACGAGCAGTACTTC. It is translated as CASSRDSSYEQYF.

The table lists this clone with a count of one. This chain uses TRBV7-2 with TRBJ1-3; D is unresolved. The CDR3 spans 13 residues. The V gene lost 0 bases and the J gene lost 6 bases, with 6 bases spanning the gap. Per germline, CDR1 SGHTA and CDR2 FQGNSA. The CDR3 protein is CASSLATENTIYF. For the CDR3, the DNA is TGTGCCAGCAGCTTAGCGACTGAAAACACCATATATTTT.

The J gene is TRBJ2-7, the V gene TRBV27; D may be TRBD1 (6 bases). The germline V gene has CDR1 MNHEY and CDR2 SMNVEV (reference sequence). The CDR3 contains 13 residues. With 11 bases removed from V and 2 bases from J, the gap between germline ends came to 16 bases. CDR3: CAGGQTSTYEQYF. CDR3 DNA: TGTGCCGGTGGACAGACGTCAACCTACGAGCAGTACTTC.

The gene calls are TRBV27 and TRBJ1-2; D may be TRBD1 (6 bases). The CDR3 has 16 amino acids. In germline, CDR1 is MNHEY, CDR2 SMNVEV (reference sequence). Trimming pared 1 base from V and 4 bases from J, leaving 16 bases between. The CDR3 coding sequence is TGTGCCAGCAGTTTATGGTCGGGCAGGGGTGGCTATGGCTACACCTTC. Protein sequence: CASSLWSGRGGYGYTF.